One sample yielded the 18 T cell receptor beta chains listed below, sequenced in a study of T cell responses to AZD1222 COVID-19 vaccine. Repertoires were generated with immunoSEQ multiplex PCR, while TCRdb's copy carries only in-frame clones and drops some. The data show about 120,000 clones, 75% to 95% seen once. The material sequenced was peripheral blood, taken 28 days after the second dose of the MenACWY control vaccine. All receptors come from an adult who received the MenACWY meningococcal vaccine as a control.

The chain links TRBV6-5 to TRBJ2-1; 7 positions match TRBD1. The germline gives CDR1 MNHEY, CDR2 SVGAGI. This CDR3 has 14 residues. The trim removed 3 bases at V and 9 bases at J, leaving 8 bases unmatched. CDR3: CASSYAGTVGEQFF. CDR3 coding DNA: TGTGCCAGCAGTTATGCCGGGACAGTTGGTGAGCAGTTCTTC.

V is TRBV5-5 and J is TRBJ2-5; 8 nucleotides line up with TRBD1. The germline V gene has CDR1 SGHKS and CDR2 YYEKEE (reference sequence). Losses at the gene ends were 3 bases for V and 2 bases for J; bases not matched to a gene: 6. The CDR3 is made up of 15 amino acids. CDR3 in amino acids: CASSSPGQAQETQYF. The CDR3 DNA reads as TGTGCCAGCAGCTCGCCGGGACAGGCTCAAGAGACCCAGTACTTC.

The V gene is TRBV2, the J gene TRBJ1-2, with 8 bases that match TRBD1. The length of the CDR3 is 16 residues. V lost 3 bases to trimming and J lost 6 bases; unmatched junction nucleotides: 12. The germline V gene has CDR1 SNHLY and CDR2 FYNNEI. The CDR3: CASSEMRRQGANGYTF. Written as DNA, the CDR3 is TGTGCCAGCAGTGAGATGCGGCGGCAGGGGGCGAATGGCTACACCTTC.

The V gene is TRBV19, the J gene TRBJ1-2, with 8 bases matching TRBD1. Germline assignment: CDR1 LNHDA and CDR2 SQIVND (reference sequence). This CDR3 has 16 amino acids. V lost 5 bases to trimming and J lost 0 bases; unmatched junction nucleotides: 8. The CDR3 DNA is TGTGCCAGTAGTCGAGACAGGGGAGAGTCTAACTATGGCTACACCTTC. It is translated as CASSRDRGESNYGYTF.

The CDR3 is CASEPQLQWPQHF. The CDR3, as DNA: TGTGCAAGTGAACCGCAGCTACAATGGCCCCAGCATTTT. The rearrangement joins TRBV12-2 to TRBJ1-5. TRBV12-2 is a listed pseudogene. CDR3 length equals 13 residues.

The chain combines TRBV3-1 (or the pseudogene TRBV3-2) with TRBJ1-3, with 11 bases that match TRBD1. With V trimmed by 0 bases and J by 4 bases, 11 bases remained unmatched. Germline CDR1 reads LGHDT; CDR2 reads YNNKEL (reference sequence). The CDR3 runs 19 residues. The CDR3 DNA reads TGTGCCAGCAGCCAAGAATATGTGAGGACAGGGGGCTCCGGAAACACCATATATTTT. This sequence encodes CASSQEYVRTGGSGNTIYF.

This clone appeared once. This rearrangement joins TRBV3-1 (or the pseudogene TRBV3-2) to TRBJ2-3; D gene uncertain. Trimming removed 3 bases at V and 1 base at J, with 5 bases between. Per the germline V gene, CDR1 is LGHDT and CDR2 is YNNKEL (reference sequence). This CDR3 comprises 13 residues. Written as DNA, the CDR3 is TGTGCCAGCAGCCATTCCGGCACAGATACGCAGTATTTT. It yields the protein CASSHSGTDTQYF.

The rearrangement joins TRBV15 to TRBJ1-5; TRBD1 matches 7 bases. J was trimmed by 3 bases and V by 0 bases; bases with no gene match: 8. Germline CDR1 LNHNV, CDR2 YYDKDF (reference sequence). The CDR3 loop spans 17 amino acids. The CDR3 coding sequence is TGTGCCACCAGCAGAGATGGGGGCAGGGGGAACAATCAGCCCCAGCATTTT. Amino acids: CATSRDGGRGNNQPQHF. Complete variable domain (other parts from reference TRBV15 and TRBJ1-5): DAMVIQNPRYQVTQFGKPVTLSCSQTLNHNVMYWYQQKSSQAPKLLFHYYDKDFNNEADTPDNFQSRRPNTSFCFLDIRSPGLGDTAMYLCATSRDGGRGNNQPQHFGDGTRLSIL.

The sample holds one count of this clone. The rearrangement links TRBV7-2 to TRBJ2-7; D unclear. Looked up from germline, CDR1 is SGHTA and CDR2 is FQGNSA. The germline V and J ends were trimmed by 3 bases and 4 bases, with 10 bases remaining between them. The CDR3 runs to 13 residues. The CDR3 DNA reads as TGTGCCAGCAGCTTGGCGCAGGAGTACGAGCAGTACTTC. Amino acids: CASSLAQEYEQYF.

The table lists this clone with a count of one. The rearrangement joins TRBV5-6 to TRBJ2-3; no firm D call. CDR1 and CDR2 from the germline V gene are SGHDT and YYEEEE. V was clipped by 3 bases and J by 3 bases, with 14 bases between them. CDR3 length: 15 residues. The CDR3 DNA sequence: TGTGCCAGCAGCTCGAACCTGATTGAAACAGATACGCAGTATTTT. Translated: CASSSNLIETDTQYF.

This clone was seen a single time. The gene calls are TRBV27 and TRBJ1-6; TRBD1 aligns across 7 bases. The CDR3 spans 14 residues. Germline V gives CDR1 MNHEY, CDR2 SMNVEV (reference sequence). The J segment lost 5 bases and the V segment lost 10 bases, leaving 8 bases of the junction unmatched. CDR3 sequence reads: CAIARQGNNSPLHF. CDR3 in DNA: TGTGCCATCGCCCGACAGGGTAATAATTCACCCCTCCACTTT.

V is TRBV3-1 (or the pseudogene TRBV3-2) and J is TRBJ2-7; D not resolved. The germline gives CDR1 LGHDT, CDR2 YNNKEL (reference sequence). This CDR3 is built from 14 residues. Trimming cost V 4 bases and J 6 bases, with 16 bases left between them. For the CDR3, the DNA is TGTGCCAGCAGCCTAGGAAAGGTACCGGGCGAGCAGTACTTC. It codes for CASSLGKVPGEQYF.

The chain recombines TRBV5-8 with TRBJ2-5, with D perhaps being TRBD1 or TRBD2 (5 bases each). V lost 2 bases and J 2 bases, leaving 16 bases between the germline ends. The CDR3 is 16 amino acids. CDR1 is SGHTS and CDR2 is YDEGEE in the germline V gene. As DNA, the CDR3 is TGTGCCAGCAGCTTTTTAGAGGGGTGGTGGCAAGAGACCCAGTACTTC. This encodes CASSFLEGWWQETQYF.

This rearrangement joins TRBV4-1 to TRBJ1-4; D not certain. With 4 bases removed from V and 3 bases from J, the gap between germline ends came to 15 bases. There are 16 residues in the CDR3. CDR1 MGHRA and CDR2 YSYEKL come from the germline V gene. CDR3 sequence (DNA): TGCGCCAGCAGCCGCGGAAGGGCTAAAGCTAATGAAAAACTGTTTTTT. Translated: CASSRGRAKANEKLFF.

Only one count was recorded for this clone. The rearrangement uses TRBV14 and TRBJ1-6; 8 bases line up with TRBD1. Germline V gene lookup returns CDR1 SGHDN and CDR2 FVKESK. V gave up 0 bases and J gave up 0 bases; unmatched junction bases: 10. The CDR3 runs 20 residues. The CDR3 reads CASSQEGRGRPSSYNSPLHF. DNA for the CDR3: TGTGCCAGCAGCCAAGAGGGCAGGGGGCGGCCTAGCTCCTATAATTCACCCCTCCACTTT.

This sequence joins TRBV6-2 or TRBV6-3 and TRBJ2-7; 7 nucleotides match TRBD1. Germline values: CDR1 MNHEY, CDR2 SVGEGT. The CDR3 consists of 14 residues. With 4 bases clipped from V and 2 bases from J, the junction kept 5 bases outside the gene matches. The CDR3 sequence: CASSFRQGAYEQYV. CDR3 nucleotide sequence: TGTGCCAGCAGTTTCAGACAGGGAGCCTACGAGCAGTACGTC.

This clone was counted between two and nine times. The chain uses TRBV3-1 (or the pseudogene TRBV3-2) and TRBJ1-1, with unresolved D. CDR1 and CDR2 (germline): LGHDT, YNNKEL (reference sequence). V lost 2 bases to trimming and J lost 11 bases, with 15 bases between them. The CDR3 length is 13 residues. CDR3 in amino acids: CASSQYGPPRAFF. The CDR3 DNA reads as TGTGCCAGCAGCCAATACGGGCCACCTCGGGCTTTCTTT.

The J gene is TRBJ2-3, the V gene TRBV28; 9 bases map to TRBD2. The germline gives CDR1 MDHEN, CDR2 SYDVKM. The CDR3 is 16 amino acids. J gave up 6 bases and V 6 bases, and 13 bases lay outside the gene matches. CDR3 DNA: TGTGCCAGCAGGGACAGGCCCCTAGCGGGAACCGATACGCAGTATTTT. This codes for CASRDRPLAGTDTQYF.